The rows below give T cell receptor beta chains drawn from one sample of a study of T cell changes during pregnancy in multiple sclerosis. Method: immunoSEQ multiplex PCR; TCRdb's copy keeps in-frame clones and lacks some. The sample includes about 70,000 clones, roughly 94% of them seen just once. Sequences were derived from peripheral blood, sampled in the third trimester of pregnancy. Source of these receptors: a female donor with multiple sclerosis, enrolled in a pregnancy study. CDR3s include the opening cysteine and the closing phenylalanine or tryptophan. A D gene is named only where the DNA matches it firmly. The size field is filled for only some rows; it gives once, few, many or a size class.

.	TRBJ2-1	TRBV4-2	.	TGTGCCAGCAGCCTCCCCGGGACTTCTTACAATGAGCAGTTCTTC	CASSLPGTSYNEQFF
TRBD2	TRBJ2-1	TRBV29-1	.	TGCAGCGGCCACGGGACTAGCGGTGACAATGAGCAGTTCTTC	CSGHGTSGDNEQFF
.	TRBJ1-1	TRBV6-5	.	TGTGCCAGCAGCCTTGGCCGAGGGAACACTGAAGCTTTCTTT	CASSLGRGNTEAFF
TRBD1	TRBJ2-3	TRBV18	.	TGTGCCAGCTCATCGAGACAGGGGGCGGTAGATACGCAGTATTTT	CASSSRQGAVDTQYF
TRBD1	TRBJ2-3	TRBV7-7	.	TGTGCCAGCAGCTCCACAGGGGGCGGGATGGATACGCAGTATTTT	CASSSTGGGMDTQYF
TRBD1	TRBJ2-7	TRBV6-5	once	TGTGCCAGCAGTTACTCGTGGGACAGGGCGGTCTACGAGCAGTACTTC	CASSYSWDRAVYEQYF
.	TRBJ1-1	TRBV4-2	.	TGTGCCAGCAGCCAAGAGACAGAGGCAGACACTGAAGCTTTCTTT	CASSQETEADTEAFF
TRBD2	TRBJ2-3	TRBV6-5	.	TGTGCCAGCAGACGACTAGCGGGGGCCCCAGAGACGCAGTATTTT	CASRRLAGAPETQYF
.	TRBJ1-2	TRBV5-1	.	TGCGCCAGCAGGGAAACCTTAGGACAAGTCTATGGCTACACCTTC	CASRETLGQVYGYTF
.	TRBJ2-3	TRBV5-1	.	TGCGCCAGCAGCTTTACAGGTGGGGCCACAGATACGCAGTATTTT	CASSFTGGATDTQYF
.	TRBJ2-5	TRBV7-9	.	TGTGCCAGCAGCCCGTCGGGCGGGTTAATGACCCAGTACTTC	CASSPSGGLMTQYF
TRBD1	TRBJ1-2	TRBV9	once	TGTGCCAGCAGCCCGACGACAGGGGGCTTTGGCTACACCTTC	CASSPTTGGFGYTF
.	TRBJ2-5	TRBV7-3	.	TGTGCCAGCAGCTTAAGCAGTGGGCTTCGGGAGACCCAGTACTTC	CASSLSSGLRETQYF
TRBD1	TRBJ2-3	TRBV18	.	TGTGCCAGCTCACCGACAGGGGCGGTCACAGATACGCAGTATTTT	CASSPTGAVTDTQYF